The sequence of this T cell receptor beta chain was determined in a study of cytomegalovirus exposure and HLA in healthy donors. Donors came from a validation cohort of over a hundred subjects, distinct from the first 666-subject cohort. The table came from immunoSEQ multiplex PCR; TCRdb's copy has only in-frame clones and leaves some out. The profile covers about 92,000 clones, with approximately 93% appearing a single time and 1% to 1.4% taken by the ten largest. The germline CDR1 and CDR2 sequences are MNHEY and SVGAGI. Germline trimming cut 4 bases from V and 4 bases from J; bases unmatched to any gene: 5. The CDR3 covers 14 residues.

The sequenced material came from PBMCs. The chain is built from TRBV6-5 and TRBJ2-7; 9 bases align to TRBD1. This TCR came from a woman aged 25-40 years in good health and CMV-seropositive. This CDR3 reads CASSSWDRVYEQYF. The DNA for the CDR3 is TGTGCCAGCAGTTCGTGGGACAGGGTTTACGAGCAGTACTTC.